A single T cell receptor beta chain is shown here with its context. What it binds is not known. The assay was immunoSEQ multiplex PCR, and TCRdb's table has in-frame clones only and misses some. Here the sample spans 70,000 to 90,000 clones, around nine tenths being singletons. Losses at the gene ends were 4 bases for V and 3 bases for J; bases not matched to a gene: 5. From germline, CDR1 is GTSNPN and CDR2 SVGIG (reference sequence). CDR3 length: 14 residues. The data were obtained in a study of T cell responses to AZD1222 COVID-19 vaccine. Notes on the study in general: Among AZD1222 vaccinees, only six or seven were seropositive at baseline. Vaccination with two AZD1222 doses was followed by a rise in Spike-specific TCR breadth and depth. Regions 160-218 and 743-854 held dominance among vaccine-associated CD4 TCRs, which spanned spike.

The sequence was obtained from an adult in good health. Here the sequenced sample was peripheral blood, taken on day 0 of AZD1222 vaccination. The chain employs TRBV30 and TRBJ2-1; 8 bases are a match to TRBD2. The CDR3 DNA reads as TGTGCCTGGACCCCAAGCGGGAGCTACAATGAGCAGTTCTTC. Its protein is CAWTPSGSYNEQFF.